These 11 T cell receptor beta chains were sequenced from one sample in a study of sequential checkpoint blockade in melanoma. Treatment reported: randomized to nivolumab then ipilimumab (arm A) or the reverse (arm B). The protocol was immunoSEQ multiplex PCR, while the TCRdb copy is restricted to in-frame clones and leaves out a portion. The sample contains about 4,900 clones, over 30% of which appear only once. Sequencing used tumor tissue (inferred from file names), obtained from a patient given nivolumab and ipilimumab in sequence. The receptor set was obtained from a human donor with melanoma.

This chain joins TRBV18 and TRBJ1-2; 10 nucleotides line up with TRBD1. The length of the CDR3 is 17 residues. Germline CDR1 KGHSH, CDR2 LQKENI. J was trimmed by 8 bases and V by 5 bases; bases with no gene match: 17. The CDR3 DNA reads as TGTGCCAGCTCAACCCTTCCGGGACAGGGGATCTCGGTCGGCTACACCTTC. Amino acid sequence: CASSTLPGQGISVGYTF.

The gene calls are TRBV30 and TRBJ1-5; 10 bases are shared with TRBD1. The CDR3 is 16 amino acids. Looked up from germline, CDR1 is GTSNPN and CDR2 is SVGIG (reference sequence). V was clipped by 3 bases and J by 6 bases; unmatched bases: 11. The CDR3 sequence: CAWSEKAGQGTQPQHF. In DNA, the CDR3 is TGTGCCTGGAGCGAAAAGGCGGGACAGGGGACTCAGCCCCAGCATTTT.

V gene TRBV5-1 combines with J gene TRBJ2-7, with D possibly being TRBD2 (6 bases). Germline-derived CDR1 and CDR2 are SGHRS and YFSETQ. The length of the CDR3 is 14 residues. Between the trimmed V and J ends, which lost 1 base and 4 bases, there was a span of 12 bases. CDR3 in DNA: TGCGCCAGCAGCTTGTCCGGGACTTCGTACGAGCAGTACTTC. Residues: CASSLSGTSYEQYF.

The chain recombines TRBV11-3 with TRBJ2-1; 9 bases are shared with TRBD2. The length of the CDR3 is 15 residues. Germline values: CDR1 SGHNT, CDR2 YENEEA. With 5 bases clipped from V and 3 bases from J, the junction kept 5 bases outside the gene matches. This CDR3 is CASSTGRGGYNEQFF. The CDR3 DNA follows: TGTGCCAGCAGCACAGGGCGGGGGGGCTACAATGAGCAGTTCTTC.

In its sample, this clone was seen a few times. The CDR3 DNA reads TGTGCCAGCAGTGACCGGGTCCATAATTCACCCCTCCACTTT. Translating it yields CASSDRVHNSPLHF. This sequence joins TRBV6-8 and TRBJ1-6; unclear D gene. CDR1 and CDR2 from the germline V gene are MNHGY and SAAAGT. There are 14 residues in the CDR3. Trimming removed 5 bases from V and 5 bases from J, with 10 bases in between.

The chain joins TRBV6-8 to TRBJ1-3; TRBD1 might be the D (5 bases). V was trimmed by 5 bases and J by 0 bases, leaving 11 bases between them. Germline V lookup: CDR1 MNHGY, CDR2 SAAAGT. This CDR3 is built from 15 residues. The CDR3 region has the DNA TGTGCCAGCAGTCGGACATCCGTCTCTGGAAACACCATATATTTT. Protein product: CASSRTSVSGNTIYF.

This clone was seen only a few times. The CDR3 sequence: CASTYLIGGSDREAFF. CDR3 nucleotide sequence: TGTGCCAGCACCTATCTTATAGGGGGATCGGACAGGGAAGCTTTCTTT. The chain couples TRBV6-4 to TRBJ1-1, with 7 bases fitting TRBD1. From germline, CDR1 is MRHNA and CDR2 SNTAGT. This CDR3 is 16 amino acids long. The J segment lost 8 bases and the V segment lost 7 bases, leaving 19 bases of the junction unmatched.

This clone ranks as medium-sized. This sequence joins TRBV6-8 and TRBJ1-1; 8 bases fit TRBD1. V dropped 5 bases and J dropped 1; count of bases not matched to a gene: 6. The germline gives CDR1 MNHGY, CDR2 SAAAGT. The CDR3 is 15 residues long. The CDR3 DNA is TGTGCCAGCAGTGGGGGTGACAGGGGGAACACTGAAGCTTTCTTT. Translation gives CASSGGDRGNTEAFF.

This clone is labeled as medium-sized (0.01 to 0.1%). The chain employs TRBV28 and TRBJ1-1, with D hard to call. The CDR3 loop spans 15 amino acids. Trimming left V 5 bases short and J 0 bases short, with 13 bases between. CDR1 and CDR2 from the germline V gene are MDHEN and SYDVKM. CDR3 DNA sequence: TGTGCCAGCAGTGTAGGGCGACACCTGAACACTGAAGCTTTCTTT. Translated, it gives CASSVGRHLNTEAFF.

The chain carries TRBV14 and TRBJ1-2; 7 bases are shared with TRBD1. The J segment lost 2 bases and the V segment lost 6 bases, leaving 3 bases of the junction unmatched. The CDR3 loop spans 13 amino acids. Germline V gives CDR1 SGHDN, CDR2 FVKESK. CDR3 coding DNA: TGTGCCAGCAGTCGGGACAGAAACTATGGCTACACCTTC. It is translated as CASSRDRNYGYTF.

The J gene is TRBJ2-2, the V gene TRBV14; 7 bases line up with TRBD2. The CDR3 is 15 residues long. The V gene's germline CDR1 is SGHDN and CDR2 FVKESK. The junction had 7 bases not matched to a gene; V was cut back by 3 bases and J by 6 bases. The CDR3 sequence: CASSHIAGEAGELFF. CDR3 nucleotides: TGTGCCAGCAGCCATATTGCGGGGGAGGCCGGGGAGCTGTTTTTT.